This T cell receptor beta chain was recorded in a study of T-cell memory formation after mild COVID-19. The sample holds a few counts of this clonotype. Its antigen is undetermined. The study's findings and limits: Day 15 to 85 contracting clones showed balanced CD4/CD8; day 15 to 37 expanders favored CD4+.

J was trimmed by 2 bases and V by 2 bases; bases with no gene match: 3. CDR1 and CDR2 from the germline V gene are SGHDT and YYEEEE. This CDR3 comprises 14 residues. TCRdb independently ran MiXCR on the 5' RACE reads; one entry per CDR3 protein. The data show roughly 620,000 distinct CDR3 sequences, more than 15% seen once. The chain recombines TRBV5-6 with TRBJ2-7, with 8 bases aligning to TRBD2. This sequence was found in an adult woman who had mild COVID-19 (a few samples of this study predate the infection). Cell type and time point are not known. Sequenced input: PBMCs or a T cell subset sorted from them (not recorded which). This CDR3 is CASSFGLAPYEQYF. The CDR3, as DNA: TGTGCCAGCAGCTTCGGACTAGCCCCCTACGAGCAGTACTTC.